A single sample gave rise to the 24 T cell receptor beta chains below, sequenced in a study of CD8+ T cells in alopecia areata. Sample treatment: oral pan-JAK inhibitor, 5-10 mg twice daily. It was cDNA, reverse transcribed from extracted RNA, that served as the sequencing template. Sequencing was performed with immunoSEQ multiplex PCR; in TCRdb, only in-frame clones are kept and a portion is missing. The table records approximately 100,000 clones, 60% of them present only once. The material was CD8+ T cells sorted from blood, obtained between weeks 55 and 65, from a patient treated with tofacitinib. Receptors originate from a human donor with alopecia areata.

This clone was counted only a few times. The chain recombines TRBV19 with TRBJ2-1; D may correspond to TRBD1 or TRBD2 (5 bases each). CDR1 LNHDA and CDR2 SQIVND come from the germline V gene (reference sequence). Trimming took off 4 bases at V and 7 bases at J, with 8 bases between the two ends. The CDR3 totals 12 residues. CDR3 sequence: CASSRGVNEQFF. The CDR3 nucleotides are TGTGCCAGTAGTAGAGGGGTGAATGAGCAGTTCTTC.

The sample holds a few counts of this clone. This sequence joins TRBV6-5 and TRBJ2-2, with 7 bases fitting TRBD1. After removal of 10 bases from V and 4 bases from J, the junction contained 9 bases not matched to a gene. The CDR3 extends over 14 amino acids. Germline assignment: CDR1 MNHEY and CDR2 SVGAGI. The CDR3 bases are TGTGCCACGCACTCGACAGGGCCCACCGGGGAGCTGTTTTTT. Translated: CATHSTGPTGELFF.

This rearrangement joins TRBV7-6 to TRBJ2-6; D remains unclear. Germline V gene lookup returns CDR1 SGHVS and CDR2 FNYEAQ. Trimming left V 0 bases short and J 0 bases short, with 18 bases between. This CDR3 region has 20 residues. DNA of the CDR3: TGTGCCAGCAGCTTAGCACGAGGTAGCCTTCTTACCTCTGGGGCCAACGTCCTGACTTTC. This gives the protein CASSLARGSLLTSGANVLTF.

The V call is TRBV6-5, the J call TRBJ2-7; 10 bases map to TRBD1. V lost 5 bases, J lost 0 bases, and 4 bases stayed unmatched. The CDR3 covers 15 residues. Germline V gives CDR1 MNHEY, CDR2 SVGAGI. This CDR3 is CASSGWTGGSYEQYF. For the CDR3, the DNA is TGTGCCAGCAGTGGCTGGACAGGGGGCTCCTACGAGCAGTACTTC.

The J gene is TRBJ2-5, the V gene TRBV6-9; TRBD2 matches 7 bases. The CDR3 loop spans 13 amino acids. Germline V gene data show CDR1 as MNHGY and CDR2 as SVAAGI. The V segment lost 5 bases and the J segment 5 bases; nucleotides outside the gene matches: 5. The CDR3 DNA reads as TGTGCCAGCAGTCCGACTAGCTGGGAGACCCAGTACTTC. Translation: CASSPTSWETQYF.

V usage is TRBV5-1 and J usage is TRBJ2-5, with D tentatively TRBD1 (5 bases). Trimming removed 6 bases from V and 5 bases from J, with 20 bases in between. This CDR3 has 15 amino acids. Germline assignment: CDR1 SGHRS and CDR2 YFSETQ. CDR3 in amino acids: CASTDWGRWWETQYF. CDR3 DNA: TGCGCCAGCACCGATTGGGGCCGCTGGTGGGAGACCCAGTACTTC.

The chain uses TRBV9 and TRBJ2-5; 7 positions agree with TRBD2. Trimming at V came to 4 bases and at J to 4 bases, leaving 4 bases not matched to a gene. This CDR3 has 13 residues. Germline values: CDR1 SGDLS, CDR2 YYNGEE. The DNA of the CDR3 is TGTGCCAGCAGCTATGCGGGGGTAGAGACCCAGTACTTC. This gives the protein CASSYAGVETQYF.

The J gene is TRBJ2-7, the V gene TRBV29-1; the D is unclear. CDR3 length equals 11 residues. Germline CDR1 reads SQVTM; CDR2 reads ANQGSEA. V lost 3 bases and J 9 bases, leaving 12 bases between the germline ends. CDR3 amino acids: CSVDARNVQYF. Here the CDR3 DNA reads TGCAGCGTTGACGCCCGGAATGTGCAGTACTTC.

This rearrangement joins TRBV7-9 to TRBJ2-5, with D possibly TRBD1 on 6 matching bases. The ends were cut back, 5 bases at V and 5 bases at J, with 15 bases in the middle. Germline CDR1 reads SEHNR; CDR2 reads FQNEAQ (reference sequence). The CDR3 is 14 residues long. In nucleotides, the CDR3 is TGTGCCAGCAGCCCCCAACAGGGTTGGGAGACCCAGTACTTC. Amino acids: CASSPQQGWETQYF.

This chain joins TRBV30 and TRBJ2-7; perhaps TRBD1 as D (5 bases). V lost 5 bases, J lost 4 bases, and 15 bases lay in between. Per the germline V gene, CDR1 is GTSNPN and CDR2 is SVGIG (reference sequence). This CDR3 comprises 13 residues. The CDR3 protein is CAWGQGIGYEQYF. In DNA, the CDR3 is TGTGCCTGGGGCCAGGGAATTGGATACGAGCAGTACTTC.

The V and J genes are TRBV5-1 and TRBJ2-2, with D maybe TRBD1 (7 bases). This CDR3 is built from 15 residues. V shed 6 bases and J shed 4 bases, with 16 bases lying between them. The germline V gene encodes CDR1 SGHRS and CDR2 YFSETQ. The CDR3 reads CASTYRQGGTGELFF. The DNA for the CDR3 is TGCGCCAGCACCTACCGACAGGGAGGCACCGGGGAGCTGTTTTTT. Full variable domain (remainder filled in from reference TRBV5-1 and TRBJ2-2): KAGVTQTPRYLIKTRGQQVTLSCSPISGHRSVSWYQQTPGQGLQFLFEYFSETQRNKGNFPGRFSGRQFSNSRSEMNVSTLELGDSALYLCASTYRQGGTGELFFGEGSRLTVL.

J is TRBJ2-7 and V is TRBV5-1; D may be TRBD1 or TRBD2 (6 bases each). In germline, CDR1 is SGHRS, CDR2 YFSETQ. This CDR3 is built from 19 residues. Trimming shortened V by 4 bases and J by 0 bases, and 26 bases separated the two germline ends. The CDR3 sequence is CASSTTTPSLRGDSYEQYF. In nucleotides, the CDR3 is TGCGCCAGCAGCACCACCACCCCCTCCCTGAGGGGGGACTCCTACGAGCAGTACTTC.

V and J are TRBV5-1 and TRBJ2-1; TRBD1 aligns across 9 bases. The length of the CDR3 is 15 residues. J lost 6 bases, V lost 7 bases, and 11 bases had no gene match. The germline CDR1 and CDR2 sequences are SGHRS and YFSETQ. The chain's CDR3 is CASAVGTGSINEQFF. The DNA for the CDR3 is TGCGCCAGCGCGGTGGGGACAGGGTCAATCAATGAGCAGTTCTTC.

This rearrangement joins TRBV5-1 to TRBJ2-1, with 9 bases aligning to TRBD1. CDR3 length: 16 residues. Trimming took 4 bases from V and 5 from J; bases not matched to a gene: 10. From germline, CDR1 is SGHRS and CDR2 YFSETQ. The CDR3 reads CASSQGQGNVDNEQFF. The CDR3 nucleotides read TGCGCCAGCAGCCAAGGACAGGGGAATGTCGACAATGAGCAGTTCTTC.

This clone has a handful of counts. At one boundary the junction diverges from the germline segment, which might be a read error. The chain employs TRBV7-7 and TRBJ2-1, with a weak D call TRBD1 (5 bases). CDR1 is SSHAT and CDR2 is FNYEAQ in the germline V gene (reference sequence). The CDR3 loop spans 17 amino acids. CDR3 coding DNA: TGTGCTAGCAGCTCCCGGACACACCGGAGCTCCTACAATGGGCAGTTCTTC. It is translated as CASSSRTHRSSYNGQFF.

V is TRBV12-5 and J is TRBJ2-7, with D possibly being TRBD2 (6 bases). Germline lookup yields CDR1 LGHNT and CDR2 FRNRAP. Between the trimmed V and J ends, which lost 3 bases and 4 bases, there was a span of 7 bases. The length of the CDR3 is 12 residues. Here the CDR3 DNA reads TGTGCTAGTGGTTTCCGGGAGTACGAGCAGTACTTC. Protein: CASGFREYEQYF.

The genes are TRBV7-8 and TRBJ2-5; TRBD1 might be the D (5 bases). V lost 0 bases and J lost 4, with 6 bases in between. The CDR3 consists of 13 residues. Germline V CDR1 and CDR2: SGHVS, FQNEAQ. This CDR3 reads CASSLARVETQYF. DNA for the CDR3: TGTGCCAGCAGCTTAGCCAGGGTAGAGACCCAGTACTTC.

The chain carries TRBV4-1 and TRBJ2-1; 7 bases fit TRBD2. V shed 2 bases and J 3 bases; nucleotides not matched to a gene: 7. CDR3 length: 16 residues. CDR1 and CDR2 from the germline V gene are MGHRA and YSYEKL. CDR3: CASSQPSGVHYNEQFF. The CDR3, as DNA: TGCGCCAGCAGCCAACCGAGCGGGGTTCACTACAATGAGCAGTTCTTC.

V gene TRBV29-1 combines with J gene TRBJ1-2; no firm D call. Germline values: CDR1 SQVTM, CDR2 ANQGSEA. V was pared by 3 bases and J by 3 bases, with 11 bases between. CDR3 size: 13 residues. Here the CDR3 reads CSVESPLDYGYTF. CDR3 sequence (DNA): TGCAGCGTTGAGAGCCCCCTGGACTATGGCTACACCTTC.

This CDR3 is CATSRGGEYRPQHF. CDR3 nucleotide sequence: TGTGCCACCAGCAGAGGTGGGGAGTATCGGCCCCAGCATTTT. The rearrangement uses TRBV15 and TRBJ1-5; D ambiguous. V was shortened by 1 base and J by 9 bases, with 13 bases between the two germline ends. The CDR3 consists of 14 residues. Germline CDR1 reads LNHNV; CDR2 reads YYDKDF (reference sequence).

A single count supports this clone. This specimen includes other DNA sequences encoding the same CDR3. This chain joins TRBV2 and TRBJ2-5; 9 bases agree with TRBD1. The ends lost 5 bases at V and 4 bases at J; junction bases unmatched: 8. The CDR3 contains 15 residues. The germline CDR1 and CDR2 sequences are SNHLY and FYNNEI. The CDR3 is CASSPRDRAPETQYF. CDR3 in DNA: TGTGCCAGCAGTCCACGGGACAGGGCCCCAGAGACCCAGTACTTC.

This clone appeared a few times. The chain recombines TRBV29-1 with TRBJ1-2; maybe TRBD1 (5 bases). The length of the CDR3 is 13 residues. Trimming took off 0 bases at V and 6 bases at J, with 11 bases between the two ends. The germline gives CDR1 SQVTM, CDR2 ANQGSEA. The CDR3 sequence: CSVEEGVLDGYTF. DNA of the CDR3: TGCAGCGTTGAAGAGGGGGTTCTTGATGGCTACACCTTC.

This chain connects TRBV10-3 to TRBJ2-7; D possibly corresponds to TRBD1 (6 bases). Trimming took 0 bases from V and 0 from J, leaving 9 bases between them. The germline V gene has CDR1 ENHRY and CDR2 SYGVKD. This CDR3 spans 15 amino acids. The CDR3 here is CAISESGTTSYEQYF. The CDR3, as DNA: TGTGCCATCAGTGAGTCCGGGACAACCTCCTACGAGCAGTACTTC.

The chain is built from TRBV7-9 and TRBJ1-1; D is unclear. Germline-derived CDR1 and CDR2 are SEHNR and FQNEAQ (reference sequence). V was clipped by 8 bases and J by 1 base, with 8 bases between them. This CDR3 region has 12 residues. The CDR3 bases are TGTGCCAGCGGACTTCGGAACACTGAAGCTTTCTTT. Translated: CASGLRNTEAFF.